Listed here are 29 T cell receptor beta chains from one sample, sequenced in a study of a mutant IDH1 vaccine in newly diagnosed glioma. The time point: week 11, during vaccination. Every single dose of the vaccine, 300 ug of mutant IDH1 20-mer peptide, came with topical imiquimod. Sequenced by immunoSEQ multiplex PCR; TCRdb stores in-frame clones only, minus some. The sample lists under 150,000 clones, 80% seen once, with about 5.5% in the top ten. The antigens for these receptors are not known. Specimen: PBMCs, collected from a glioma patient whose treatment included an IDH1 peptide vaccine. These TCRs come from a man aged 35-49 years with glioma.

In its sample, this clone was seen a few times. V and J are TRBV14 and TRBJ1-1, with D perhaps matching TRBD1 (5 bases). This CDR3 has 13 amino acids. Trimming left V 3 bases short and J 4 bases short, with 9 bases between. Germline CDR1 SGHDN, CDR2 FVKESK. The CDR3 sequence: CASSHRVGTEAFF. CDR3 bases: TGTGCCAGCAGCCACAGGGTGGGCACTGAAGCTTTCTTT. The variable domain in full, completed from reference TRBV14 and TRBJ1-1, reads EAGVTQFPSHSVIEKGQTVTLRCDPISGHDNLYWYRRVMGKEIKFLLHFVKESKQDESGMPNNRFLAERTGGTYSTLKVQPAELEDSGVYFCASSHRVGTEAFFGQGTRLTVV.

The chain is built from TRBV7-8 and TRBJ2-5; D might be TRBD2 (5 bases). V gave up 8 bases and J gave up 2 bases, with 15 bases separating them. Germline CDR1 reads SGHVS; CDR2 reads FQNEAQ. This CDR3 has 14 residues. Here the CDR3 reads CASYRTLGQETQYF. As DNA, the CDR3 is TGTGCCAGCTATAGGACTTTGGGTCAAGAGACCCAGTACTTC.

The genes are TRBV6-5 and TRBJ2-4, with D possibly TRBD1 on 6 matching bases. The germline gives CDR1 MNHEY, CDR2 SVGAGI. Trimming removed 6 bases from V and 0 bases from J, with 12 bases in between. This CDR3 is 15 amino acids long. For the CDR3, the DNA is TGTGCCAGCAGACCCCGGACAGTAGCCAAAAACATTCAGTACTTC. As protein: CASRPRTVAKNIQYF.

The sample holds one count of this clone. The chain links TRBV7-9 to TRBJ1-4, with D possibly TRBD1 on 6 matching bases. The ends were cut back, 6 bases at V and 5 bases at J, with 13 bases in the middle. Germline lookup yields CDR1 SEHNR and CDR2 FQNEAQ (reference sequence). The CDR3 is 14 residues long. The CDR3 DNA follows: TGTGCCAGCAGTTTAATAGGGGGAAATGAAAAACTGTTTTTT. Encoded protein: CASSLIGGNEKLFF.

V is TRBV5-1 and J is TRBJ2-5, with 10 positions matching TRBD1. CDR3 size: 17 residues. Trimming cost V 0 bases and J 1 base; bases outside gene matches: 6. CDR1 is SGHRS, CDR2 YFSETQ, per germline. The CDR3: CASSLEGRTGGQETQYF. DNA of the CDR3: TGCGCCAGCAGCTTGGAGGGGAGGACAGGGGGCCAAGAGACCCAGTACTTC.

The gene calls are TRBV10-2 and TRBJ2-6; tentatively, D is TRBD2 (6 bases). The CDR3 runs 17 residues. Trimming shortened V by 7 bases and J by 0 bases, and 16 bases separated the two germline ends. Germline lookup yields CDR1 WSHSY and CDR2 SAAADI. CDR3 DNA sequence: TGCGCCAGCACCCGCGGGACGGAGCGCTCTGGGGCCAACGTCCTGACTTTC. It translates to CASTRGTERSGANVLTF.

The chain couples TRBV7-9 to TRBJ2-7, with TRBD1 matching over 10 bases. There are 13 residues in the CDR3. The V and J ends lost 4 bases and 13 bases, in that order; junction bases with no gene match: 10. CDR1 and CDR2 from the germline V gene are SEHNR and FQNEAQ (reference sequence). The CDR3 bases are TGTGCCAGCAGCTATTGGCCCGGGGACAGGGGATACTTC. Protein product: CASSYWPGDRGYF.

Here the CDR3 reads CAWSEGGNTEAFF. CDR3 DNA sequence: TGTGCCTGGAGTGAAGGAGGGAACACTGAAGCTTTCTTT. The gene calls are TRBV30 and TRBJ1-1, with no clear D. The CDR3 runs 13 residues. The germline CDR1 and CDR2 sequences are GTSNPN and SVGIG (reference sequence). V lost 1 base and J lost 1, with 7 bases in between. The whole variable domain, remainder taken from reference TRBV30 and TRBJ1-1, is SQTIHQWPATLVQPVGSPLSLECTVEGTSNPNLYWYRQAAGRGLQLLFYSVGIGQISSEVPQNLSASRPQDRQFILSSKKLLLSDSGFYLCAWSEGGNTEAFFGQGTRLTVV.

The CDR3 DNA sequence: TGTGCCAGCAGCTTGACAGGGCGAGAAGCTTTCTTT. Amino acid sequence: CASSLTGREAFF. The chain recombines TRBV13 with TRBJ1-1; 7 bases line up with TRBD1. Germline CDR1 PRHDT, CDR2 FYEKMQ (reference sequence). V was clipped by 3 bases and J by 8 bases; unmatched bases: 3. This CDR3 spans 12 amino acids.

The chain employs TRBV7-9 and TRBJ1-5; D is possibly TRBD1 (6 bases). CDR3 length: 15 amino acids. Trimming stripped 6 bases from V and 5 bases from J, with 17 bases between. Germline V gene sequence: CDR1 SEHNR, CDR2 FQNEAQ (reference sequence). This chain's CDR3 is CASSPDGDNHQPQHF. DNA of the CDR3: TGTGCCAGCAGTCCTGATGGGGACAATCATCAGCCCCAGCATTTT.

CDR3 region: CASSPYRGLSQPQHF. For the CDR3, the DNA is TGTGCCAGCAGCCCTTACAGGGGGCTCAGCCAGCCCCAGCATTTT. The chain uses TRBV7-2 and TRBJ1-5, with TRBD1 matching 9 bases. This CDR3 spans 15 amino acids. The ends lost 5 bases at V and 7 bases at J; junction bases unmatched: 9. CDR1 and CDR2 (germline): SGHTA, FQGNSA.

V usage is TRBV12-5 and J usage is TRBJ2-3; D call uncertain. Germline assignment: CDR1 LGHNT and CDR2 FRNRAP. Trimming shortened V by 7 bases and J by 2 bases, and 16 bases separated the two germline ends. The CDR3 covers 15 residues. The CDR3 sequence: CASASESPITDTQYF. CDR3 DNA: TGTGCTAGTGCCTCGGAGAGCCCAATCACAGATACGCAGTATTTT.

This CDR3 reads CASSFTGNLWSNYGYTF. CDR3 in DNA: TGTGCCAGCAGTTTTACAGGGAATTTATGGAGTAACTATGGCTACACCTTC. The chain employs TRBV7-2 and TRBJ1-2, with D possibly TRBD1 on 6 matching bases. The ends were cut back, 6 bases at V and 1 base at J, with 21 bases in the middle. Germline V gene lookup returns CDR1 SGHTA and CDR2 FQGNSA. The CDR3 length is 17 residues.

This rearrangement joins TRBV27 to TRBJ2-1; 9 bases are a match to TRBD1. J was trimmed by 1 base and V by 3 bases; bases with no gene match: 1. Germline lookup yields CDR1 MNHEY and CDR2 SMNVEV (reference sequence). This CDR3 spans 15 amino acids. In DNA, the CDR3 is TGTGCCAGCAGTTTGGGACAGGGATCCTACAATGAGCAGTTCTTC. Translated: CASSLGQGSYNEQFF.

This chain connects TRBV9 to TRBJ2-2; no reliable D call. The CDR3 is made up of 13 amino acids. Between the trimmed V and J ends, which lost 4 bases and 7 bases, there was a span of 11 bases. The germline CDR1 and CDR2 sequences are SGDLS and YYNGEE. The CDR3 region is CASSTDLDGELFF. The CDR3, as DNA: TGTGCCAGCAGCACGGACCTGGACGGGGAGCTGTTTTTT.

The V gene is TRBV30, the J gene TRBJ1-2, with D perhaps matching TRBD1 (5 bases). Germline lookup yields CDR1 GTSNPN and CDR2 SVGIG (reference sequence). V was pared by 3 bases and J by 1 base, with 12 bases between. The CDR3 is 14 residues long. CDR3 bases: TGTGCCTGGAGGGGGGTAGGCCTTAACTATGGCTACACCTTC. The encoded protein is CAWRGVGLNYGYTF.

CDR3 bases: TGTGCCAGCAGCTTAACTAGCGGGTCCTCAGATACGCAGTATTTT. It translates to CASSLTSGSSDTQYF. The chain joins TRBV7-8 to TRBJ2-3; 9 nucleotides agree with TRBD2. Germline V lookup: CDR1 SGHVS, CDR2 FQNEAQ. Unmatched junction bases numbered 4, after V lost 2 bases and J lost 4 bases. The CDR3 length is 15 residues.

The genes are TRBV6-7 and TRBJ2-3; 10 positions match TRBD2. TRBV6-7 is an ORF for which the function is uncertain. The ends lost 5 bases at V and 4 bases at J; junction bases unmatched: 6. The CDR3 is made up of 15 amino acids. CDR3: CASSPSGSGPDTQYF. The CDR3 coding sequence is TGTGCCAGCAGTCCTAGCGGGAGTGGTCCAGATACGCAGTATTTT.

The chain is built from TRBV2 and TRBJ2-5, with 9 bases that match TRBD2. CDR1 and CDR2 from the germline V gene are SNHLY and FYNNEI. Germline trimming cut 0 bases from V and 7 bases from J; bases unmatched to any gene: 6. CDR3 length: 15 amino acids. CDR3 sequence: CASSEALQTSGTQYF. The DNA for the CDR3 is TGTGCCAGCAGTGAAGCGCTTCAGACTAGCGGGACCCAGTACTTC.

This chain connects TRBV5-1 to TRBJ2-5; D remains unclear. This CDR3 is 14 amino acids long. Per germline, CDR1 SGHRS and CDR2 YFSETQ. Trimming left V 1 base short and J 5 bases short, with 12 bases between. CDR3 in amino acids: CASSLLGDMETQYF. Written as DNA, the CDR3 is TGCGCCAGCAGCTTGCTTGGGGATATGGAGACCCAGTACTTC.

The J gene is TRBJ1-2, the V gene TRBV6-5; D unresolved. Germline loops: CDR1 MNHEY, CDR2 SVGAGI. V lost 6 bases, J lost 0 bases, and 8 bases lay in between. CDR3 size: 13 residues. Written as DNA, the CDR3 is TGTGCCAGCAGCCCGATGGCTAACTATGGCTACACCTTC. The encoded protein is CASSPMANYGYTF.

V and J are TRBV19 and TRBJ2-7; no clear D. V lost 6 bases and J 5 bases, leaving 14 bases between the germline ends. Per the germline V gene, CDR1 is LNHDA and CDR2 is SQIVND (reference sequence). CDR3 length: 13 residues. This chain's CDR3 is CASSVTPRDEQYF. The CDR3 nucleotides are TGTGCCAGTAGCGTGACACCTCGGGACGAGCAGTACTTC. Using reference TRBV19 and TRBJ2-7 for the parts outside the CDR3, the full variable domain is DGGITQSPKYLFRKEGQNVTLSCEQNLNHDAMYWYRQDPGQGLRLIYYSQIVNDFQKGDIAEGYSVSREKKESFPLTVTSAQKNPTAFYLCASSVTPRDEQYFGPGTRLTVT.

This clone was picked up one time. V usage is TRBV6-4 and J usage is TRBJ2-4; a possible D gene is TRBD2 (8 bases). Trimming left V 7 bases short and J 7 bases short, with 32 bases between. From germline, CDR1 is MRHNA and CDR2 SNTAGT. The CDR3 has 19 amino acids. The CDR3 region is CASTDTGDSQRESGNIQYF. DNA for the CDR3: TGTGCCAGCACCGATACGGGGGACAGCCAGCGGGAGTCGGGGAACATTCAGTACTTC.

This clone was observed a handful of times. The chain combines TRBV13 with TRBJ1-5, with D possibly TRBD1 on 6 matching bases. The V gene's germline CDR1 is PRHDT and CDR2 FYEKMQ (reference sequence). The CDR3 has 16 amino acids. The V and J ends lost 3 bases and 0 bases respectively, with 12 bases between them. CDR3 sequence: CASSFRGSGSNQPQHF. The CDR3 DNA reads as TGTGCCAGCAGCTTCAGGGGTTCAGGTAGCAATCAGCCCCAGCATTTT.

This sequence joins TRBV5-1 and TRBJ2-3, with D unclear. CDR1 is SGHRS, CDR2 YFSETQ, per germline. V lost 2 bases and J 2 bases, leaving 12 bases between the germline ends. This CDR3 region has 15 residues. Here the CDR3 reads CASSFRSGNTDTQYF. The CDR3 nucleotides read TGCGCCAGCAGCTTTCGGAGTGGAAACACAGATACGCAGTATTTT.

The chain recombines TRBV6-1 with TRBJ1-1; D not resolved. This CDR3 is built from 13 residues. V gave up 5 bases and J gave up 3 bases, with 10 bases separating them. Germline V lookup: CDR1 MNHNS, CDR2 SASEGT. CDR3 in DNA: TGTGCCAGCAGTACGACTGCGTACACTGAAGCTTTCTTT. Its translation: CASSTTAYTEAFF.

V gene TRBV7-8 combines with J gene TRBJ1-4; D may be TRBD1 (6 bases). The germline CDR1 and CDR2 sequences are SGHVS and FQNEAQ. Trimming stripped 1 base from V and 7 bases from J, with 16 bases between. The CDR3 covers 16 residues. The CDR3: CASSLVGGASGEKLFF. The CDR3 coding sequence is TGTGCCAGCAGCTTAGTAGGGGGGGCCTCGGGTGAAAAACTGTTTTTT.

This clone showed up just a few times. This sequence joins TRBV29-1 and TRBJ1-1, with D possibly matching TRBD1 (5 bases). This CDR3 has 12 residues. The V end lost 3 bases, the J end lost 5 bases, and 10 bases lay between the germline ends. The germline gives CDR1 SQVTM, CDR2 ANQGSEA. This chain's CDR3 is CSVEIGETEAFF. The CDR3 bases are TGCAGCGTTGAGATAGGGGAAACTGAAGCTTTCTTT.

This clone showed up many times. The chain carries TRBV4-3 and TRBJ1-4; D uncertain. Germline V gives CDR1 LGHNA, CDR2 YSLEER. This CDR3 spans 16 amino acids. Trimming stripped 4 bases from V and 0 bases from J, with 12 bases between. The CDR3 nucleotides are TGCGCCAGCAGCCCGAACAGTCTTGCAACTAATGAAAAACTGTTTTTT. This gives the protein CASSPNSLATNEKLFF.